This T cell receptor beta chain is drawn from a study of cytomegalovirus exposure and HLA in healthy donors. Primers: 60 Vbeta forward and 13 Jbeta reverse. The table came from immunoSEQ multiplex PCR; TCRdb's copy has only in-frame clones and leaves some out. The record lists about 200,000 clones, of which the ten most abundant hold more than 0.75%. Trimming at V came to 3 bases and at J to 8 bases, leaving 10 bases not matched to a gene. The CDR3 covers 15 residues. Per germline, CDR1 GTSNPN and CDR2 SVGIG (reference sequence). The receptor was derived from a woman in her thirties in good health and CMV-seropositive. Sequencing input: PBMCs. V gene TRBV30 combines with J gene TRBJ2-1, with 10 bases identical to TRBD2. CDR3 in amino acids: CAWSSLASGSDEQFF. The CDR3 DNA is TGTGCCTGGAGCTCCCTGGCTAGCGGGAGCGATGAGCAGTTCTTC.